Listed below are T cell receptor beta chains from one sample, sequenced in a study of a mutant IDH1 vaccine in newly diagnosed glioma. Here immunoSEQ multiplex PCR was the method, and the copy in TCRdb shows in-frame clones only, minus some. The table records roughly 99,000 clones, 85% to 90% of them present only once. The material was PBMCs, obtained from a glioma patient treated with radiotherapy, temozolomide or both. All receptors come from a woman in her 50s with glioma. CDR3s include the opening cysteine and the closing phenylalanine or tryptophan. D genes are given only for firm matches. Where a row states a size, it is once, few, many or the class of an expanded clone; other rows omit it.

j_gene,abundance,v_gene,d_gene,CDR3nt,CDR3aa
TRBJ2-3,.,TRBV5-1,.,TGCGCCAGCAGCTGGGCAGGGATTGGAACAGATACGCAGTATTTT,CASSWAGIGTDTQYF
TRBJ2-5,.,TRBV2,.,TGTGCCAGCAGTGATTGGGAAGAGACCCAGTACTTC,CASSDWEETQYF
TRBJ2-2,.,TRBV13,TRBD1,TGTGCCAGCAGCTCTACACAGGGGCCCGGGGAGCTGTTTTTT,CASSSTQGPGELFF
TRBJ2-2,once,TRBV7-3,TRBD2,TGTGCCAGCAGTTGGGAGGGGAACACCGGGGAGCTGTTTTTT,CASSWEGNTGELFF
TRBJ1-2,.,TRBV15,.,TGTGCCACCAATAATGGGGACGGCTATGGCTACACCTTC,CATNNGDGYGYTF
TRBJ2-7,.,TRBV5-4,TRBD2,TGTGCCAGCAGCCGTGGATTGCGGGGGTTCTCCTACGAGCAGTACTTC,CASSRGLRGFSYEQYF
TRBJ2-7,.,TRBV14,TRBD2,TGTGCCAGCAGCCAAGTAGCGGGGCTCTCCTACGAGCAGTACTTC,CASSQVAGLSYEQYF
TRBJ1-1,.,TRBV7-2,.,TGTGCCAGCAGCTTAGATCCCACACGAATTTCTGAAGCTTTCTTT,CASSLDPTRISEAFF
TRBJ2-7,.,TRBV27,TRBD2,TGTGCCAGCAGTCCCGGGGGGTACTCCTACGAGCAGTACTTC,CASSPGGYSYEQYF
TRBJ2-2,once,TRBV5-4,.,TGTGCCAGCAGCCAACGGCCCAGGGCGAACACCGGGGAGCTGTTTTTT,CASSQRPRANTGELFF
TRBJ1-4,.,TRBV2,TRBD1,TGTGCCAGCAGTGAGACCGGGACAGGGGAGGCGGGTAATGAAAAACTGTTTTTT,CASSETGTGEAGNEKLFF
TRBJ2-1,.,TRBV30,TRBD1,TGTGCCTGGACCAGGGGGAACAATGAGCGGTTCTTC,CAWTRGNNERFF
TRBJ1-2,.,TRBV30,.,TGTGCCTGGAGTACCCTGGGAGGCTATGGCTACACCTTC,CAWSTLGGYGYTF
TRBJ1-1,.,TRBV18,.,TGTGCCAGCTCACCCTCCGGGACTCCAGGGGAAGCTTTCTTT,CASSPSGTPGEAFF
TRBJ2-7,.,TRBV6-5,.,TGTGCCAGCAGTTACGGGGCAGGAGCCCCAGAGCAGTACTTC,CASSYGAGAPEQYF
TRBJ1-5,.,TRBV5-1,TRBD1,TGCGCCAGCAGATGGAGAGTGACAGGGGGCTCCGGAGGACAGCCCCAGCATTTT,CASRWRVTGGSGGQPQHF
TRBJ2-6,.,TRBV28,TRBD1,TGTGCCAGCAGTTTAGCAGGACAGGGAAAGCCTGGGGCCAACGTCCTGACTTTC,CASSLAGQGKPGANVLTF
TRBJ2-1,.,TRBV30,.,TGTGCCTGGACGAGTGTTTCTAGATTTGATGAGCAGTTCTTC,CAWTSVSRFDEQFF
TRBJ1-4,.,TRBV2,.,TGTGCCAGCAACCGGGGGGGGGCGCTTGAAAAACTGTTTTTT,CASNRGGALEKLFF
TRBJ2-2,.,TRBV6-5,.,TGTGCCCCTATGGGGGAGGTGGGGGAGCTGTTTTTT,CAPMGEVGELFF
TRBJ2-3,.,TRBV28,TRBD2,TGTGCCAGCAGTTTTATGACTAGCGGGAGTCCTACGCAGTATTTT,CASSFMTSGSPTQYF
TRBJ1-5,.,TRBV19,.,TGTGCCAGTAGTCCCCGGGGTGAGATAGCCCAGCCCCAGCATTTT,CASSPRGEIAQPQHF
TRBJ2-1,.,TRBV4-1,.,TGCGCCAGCAGCCAAGGTCAGGGGCCCAACTTATACAATGAGCAGTTCTTC,CASSQGQGPNLYNEQFF
TRBJ2-1,.,TRBV5-4,.,TGTGCCAGCAGTTCATCGACGACGGGGTCTGGACATAATGAGCAGTTCTTC,CASSSSTTGSGHNEQFF
TRBJ1-2,.,TRBV7-9,TRBD1,TGTGCCAGCAGCTCCTCGGACAGGGGGGTCTGGGGCTACACCTTC,CASSSSDRGVWGYTF
TRBJ2-7,once,TRBV27,TRBD2,TGTGCCAGCAGTTTAGGGATAGCGGGACCGACCTACGAGCAGTACTTC,CASSLGIAGPTYEQYF
TRBJ2-7,.,TRBV21-1,.,TGTGCCAGCAGCAAAGCGCGTGTCAGGGGCGAGCAGTACTTC,CASSKARVRGEQYF
TRBJ2-3,.,TRBV27,TRBD2,TGTGCCAGCAGTATTTCGGGACTAGTTGGCACAGATACGCAGTATTTT,CASSISGLVGTDTQYF
TRBJ2-7,.,TRBV29-1,.,TGCAGCGTTAGTCAGGCGGGCGAGCAGTACTTC,CSVSQAGEQYF
TRBJ1-1,.,TRBV5-4,.,TGTGCCAGCAGCACCCACAGCATGAACACTGAAGCTTTCTTT,CASSTHSMNTEAFF
TRBJ2-7,.,TRBV5-6,.,TGTGCCAGCAGCTTGCATGGGATCCACGAGCAGTACTTC,CASSLHGIHEQYF
TRBJ2-2,.,TRBV5-1,.,TGCGCCAGCAGCCTACAGCCGGTGACCGGGGAGCTGTTTTTT,CASSLQPVTGELFF
TRBJ2-5,.,TRBV6-1,TRBD1,TGTGCCATCAGTGAGTCGCAGGGGGCAGAGACCCAGTACTTC,CAISESQGAETQYF
TRBJ2-1,.,TRBV28,.,TGTGCCAGCAGTACGGGGTTTTACAATGAGCAGTTCTTC,CASSTGFYNEQFF
TRBJ2-2,.,TRBV9,.,TGTGCCAGCAGCGTAGGGGATCCCGGGGAGCTGTTTTTT,CASSVGDPGELFF
TRBJ2-2,.,TRBV4-1,.,TGCGCCAGCAGCCAAATACGGTCCCGCGGGACCGGGGAGCTGTTTTTT,CASSQIRSRGTGELFF
TRBJ2-5,.,TRBV2,.,TGTGCCAGCAGTGAGACTCGGGAGAAGGGGACCCAGTACTTC,CASSETREKGTQYF
TRBJ2-2,.,TRBV15,.,TGTGCCACCAGCAGTTACAGGAGCACCGGGGAGCTGTTTTTT,CATSSYRSTGELFF
TRBJ2-3,.,TRBV30,TRBD2,TGTGCCTGGTCAACCTTTAGCGGGAGGGCCGGCACAGATACGCAGTATTTT,CAWSTFSGRAGTDTQYF
TRBJ2-1,.,TRBV28,.,TGTGCCAGCAGTTTTCGGATCCCGGGAGATGAGCAGTTCTTC,CASSFRIPGDEQFF
TRBJ1-6,.,TRBV5-1,TRBD1,TGCGCCAGCAGCTCCCGGGACAGGGGGCGGGTGTCACCCCTCCACTTT,CASSSRDRGRVSPLHF
TRBJ1-6,once,TRBV10-2,TRBD1,TGCGCCAGCAATGACAGGGGTTTGGCTTCACCCCTCCACTTT,CASNDRGLASPLHF